This entry features one T cell receptor (beta chain) sequence. The target antigen is unknown. This specimen belongs to a study of cytotoxic CD8 clonotypes in ibrutinib-treated CLL. In the study overall: The patient breakdown showed approximately ten relapsed/refractory and some 14 treatment-naive cases, with under 18 IGHV unmutated. Treatment had run for a median about 11 months, range 6 to 36, when response samples were taken. Among the samples, the mean was roughly 260,000 productive templates and approximately 91,000 productive rearrangements. Study-level results: With treatment, public clonotypes, which were uncommon, either contracted or remained stable.

The data were produced by immunoSEQ multiplex PCR, yet TCRdb's version contains in-frame clones alone and is incomplete. Of more than 200,000 clones detected, around 70% appear once; the ten largest clones hold 15%. The CDR3 loop spans 15 amino acids. V lost 1 base, J lost 7 bases, and 13 bases lay in between. Germline V gives CDR1 MGHDK, CDR2 SYGVNS. The source of this sequence is a human donor with chronic lymphocytic leukemia. The V and J genes are TRBV25-1 and TRBJ1-4; possible D gene TRBD1, 5 bases. Sequenced material: PBMCs, taken after 24 months of ibrutinib treatment. The CDR3 loop reads CASSEFDSAAEKLFF. The CDR3, as DNA: TGTGCCAGCAGTGAATTCGACAGTGCCGCTGAAAAACTGTTTTTT.